This T cell receptor beta chain was captured by sequencing in a study of blood T cell repertoires in COVID-19. For the study at large: Whether acute or convalescent, the COVID-19 samples came from the United States, Italy and Spain. The cDNA or gDNA used as material had been derived from T cells, B-cell-depleted T cells, or PBMCs.

This CDR3 contains 16 residues. In the authors' workflow: For nucleated cells, counts were estimated from reference gene primer amplification. Produced via immunoSEQ multiplex PCR; TCRdb's table is partial and in-frame only. That table furnishes V, J and clone size, whereas the DNA furnished D and trimming. The sample has tens of thousands of clones, nearly 80% seen once; the top ten hold less than 15%. This TCR derives from a human donor in a cohort sampled during active COVID-19. V and J are TRBV12-1 and TRBJ2-7; the table's D call, TRBD2, has no DNA check behind it. TRBV12-1 has pseudogene status. The source material was peripheral blood. The chain's CDR3 is CASSPRRTSGGHEQYV. CDR3 DNA sequence: TGTGCCAGCAGCCCCCGGCGGACTAGCGGGGGCCACGAGCAGTACGTC.